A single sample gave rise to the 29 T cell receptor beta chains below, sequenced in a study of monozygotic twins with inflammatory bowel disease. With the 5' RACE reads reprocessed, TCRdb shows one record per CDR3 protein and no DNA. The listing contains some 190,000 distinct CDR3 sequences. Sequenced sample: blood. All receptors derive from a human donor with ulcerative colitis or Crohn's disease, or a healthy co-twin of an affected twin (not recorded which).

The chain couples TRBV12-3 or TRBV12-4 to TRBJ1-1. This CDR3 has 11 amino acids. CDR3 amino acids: CASSLQTEAFF.

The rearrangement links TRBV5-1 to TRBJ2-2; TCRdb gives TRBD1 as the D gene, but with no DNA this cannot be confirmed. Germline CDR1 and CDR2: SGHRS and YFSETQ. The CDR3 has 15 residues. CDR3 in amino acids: CASSPDRGGSGELFF.

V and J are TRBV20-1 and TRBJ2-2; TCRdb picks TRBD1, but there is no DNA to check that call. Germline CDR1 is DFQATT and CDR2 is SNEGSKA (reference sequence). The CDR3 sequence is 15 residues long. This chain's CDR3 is CSARATGGNTGELFF.

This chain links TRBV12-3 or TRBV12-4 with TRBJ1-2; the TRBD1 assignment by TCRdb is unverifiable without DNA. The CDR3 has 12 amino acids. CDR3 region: CASRSQVYGYTF.

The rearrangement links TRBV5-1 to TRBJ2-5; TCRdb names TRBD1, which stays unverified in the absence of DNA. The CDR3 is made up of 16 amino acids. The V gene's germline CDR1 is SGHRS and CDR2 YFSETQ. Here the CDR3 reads CASSLALIRAQETQYF.

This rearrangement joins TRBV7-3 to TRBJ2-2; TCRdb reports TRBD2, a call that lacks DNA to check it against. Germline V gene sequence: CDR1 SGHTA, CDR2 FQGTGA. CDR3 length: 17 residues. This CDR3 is CASSQGGSRGSTGELFF.

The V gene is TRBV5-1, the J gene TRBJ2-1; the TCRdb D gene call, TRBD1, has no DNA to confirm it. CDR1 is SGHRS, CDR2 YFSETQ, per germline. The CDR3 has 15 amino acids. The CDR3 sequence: CASSSSGTGFNEQFF.

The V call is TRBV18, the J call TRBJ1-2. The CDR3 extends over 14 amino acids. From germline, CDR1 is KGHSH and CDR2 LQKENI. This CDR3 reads CASSPLPALYGYTF. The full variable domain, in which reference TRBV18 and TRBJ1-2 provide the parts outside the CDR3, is NAGVMQNPRHLVRRRGQEARLRCSPMKGHSHVYWYRQLPEEGLKFMVYLQKENIIDESGMPKERFSAEFPKEGPSILRIQQVVRGDSAAYFCASSPLPALYGYTFGSGTRLTVV.

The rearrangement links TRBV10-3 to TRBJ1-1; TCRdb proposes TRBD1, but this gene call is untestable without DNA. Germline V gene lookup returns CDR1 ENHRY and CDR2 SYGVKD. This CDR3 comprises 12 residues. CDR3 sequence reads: CAISGTGGEAFF.

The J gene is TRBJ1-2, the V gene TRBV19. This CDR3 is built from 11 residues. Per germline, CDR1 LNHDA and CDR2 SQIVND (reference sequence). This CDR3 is CASQRNYGYTF.

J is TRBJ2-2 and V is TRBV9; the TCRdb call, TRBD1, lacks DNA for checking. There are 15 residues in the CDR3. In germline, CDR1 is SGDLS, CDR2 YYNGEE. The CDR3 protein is CASSVGGANTGELFF.

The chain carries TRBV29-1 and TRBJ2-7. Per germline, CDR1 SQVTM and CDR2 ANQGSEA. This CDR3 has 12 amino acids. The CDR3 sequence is CSVVTLPYEQYF.

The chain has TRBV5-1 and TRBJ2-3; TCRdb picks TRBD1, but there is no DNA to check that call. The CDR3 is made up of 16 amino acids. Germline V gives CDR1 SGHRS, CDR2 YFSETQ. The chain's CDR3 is CASSLGDSLGADTQYF.

The CDR3 is CASSLFGVVSYEQYF. The gene calls are TRBV5-4 and TRBJ2-7. Germline V gene data show CDR1 as SGHNT and CDR2 as YYREEE (reference sequence). The CDR3 has 15 residues.

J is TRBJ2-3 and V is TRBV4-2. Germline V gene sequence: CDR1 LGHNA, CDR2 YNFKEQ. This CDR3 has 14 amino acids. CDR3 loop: CASSPGVSTDTQYF.

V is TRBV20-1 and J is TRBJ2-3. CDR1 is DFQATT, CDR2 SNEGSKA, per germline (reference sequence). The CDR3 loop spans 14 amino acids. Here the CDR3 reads CSARVGTSGDTQYF.

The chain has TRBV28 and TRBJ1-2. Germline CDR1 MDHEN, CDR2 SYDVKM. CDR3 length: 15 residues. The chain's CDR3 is CASSRNQIAVPNYTF.

CDR3 sequence reads: CASSFGQGGWNEQFF. The genes are TRBV12-3 or TRBV12-4 and TRBJ2-1; the D gene TCRdb calls, TRBD1, cannot be checked with no DNA. The CDR3 spans 15 residues.

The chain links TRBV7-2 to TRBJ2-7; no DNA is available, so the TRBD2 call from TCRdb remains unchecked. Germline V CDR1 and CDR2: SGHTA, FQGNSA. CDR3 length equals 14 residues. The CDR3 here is CASSFSGALDEQYF.

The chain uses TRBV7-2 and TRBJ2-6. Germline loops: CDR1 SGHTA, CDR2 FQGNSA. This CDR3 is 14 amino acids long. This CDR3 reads CASSPSSGANVLTF.

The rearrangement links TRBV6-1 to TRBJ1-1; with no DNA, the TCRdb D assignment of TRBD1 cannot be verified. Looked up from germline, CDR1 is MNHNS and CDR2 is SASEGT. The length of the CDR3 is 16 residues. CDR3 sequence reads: CASSHGGDRVYTEAFF.

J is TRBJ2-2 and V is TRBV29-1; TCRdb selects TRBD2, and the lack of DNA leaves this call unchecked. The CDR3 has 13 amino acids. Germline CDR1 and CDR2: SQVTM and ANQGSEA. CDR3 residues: CSVLAENTGELFF.

CDR3 region: CASSQDYAHGQPQHF. V usage is TRBV4-3 and J usage is TRBJ1-5; checking the TCRdb D call of TRBD1 is not possible without DNA. Germline CDR1 LGHNA, CDR2 YSLEER. The length of the CDR3 is 15 residues.

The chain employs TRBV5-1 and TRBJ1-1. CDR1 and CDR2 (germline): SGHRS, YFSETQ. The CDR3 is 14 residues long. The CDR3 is CASSGGLQNTEAFF.

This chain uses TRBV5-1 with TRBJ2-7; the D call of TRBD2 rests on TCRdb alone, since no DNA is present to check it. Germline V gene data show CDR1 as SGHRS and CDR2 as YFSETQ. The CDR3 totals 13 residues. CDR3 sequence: CASSHGTAYEQYF.

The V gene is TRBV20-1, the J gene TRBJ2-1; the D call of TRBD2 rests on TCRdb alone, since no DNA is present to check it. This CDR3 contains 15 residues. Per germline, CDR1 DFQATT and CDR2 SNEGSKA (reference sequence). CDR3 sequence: CSASPLAGDYNEQFF.

This chain's CDR3 is CASSYSSVGVSRDYEQYF. J is TRBJ2-7 and V is TRBV6-2 or TRBV6-3; TCRdb calls TRBD2, which cannot be checked without DNA. CDR3 length: 18 amino acids. Germline V gene lookup returns CDR1 MNHEY and CDR2 SVGEGT.

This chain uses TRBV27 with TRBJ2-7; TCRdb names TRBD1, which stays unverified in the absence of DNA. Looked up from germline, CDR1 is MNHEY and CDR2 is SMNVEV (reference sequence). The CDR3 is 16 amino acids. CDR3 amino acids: CASSSGLFGPSYEQYF.

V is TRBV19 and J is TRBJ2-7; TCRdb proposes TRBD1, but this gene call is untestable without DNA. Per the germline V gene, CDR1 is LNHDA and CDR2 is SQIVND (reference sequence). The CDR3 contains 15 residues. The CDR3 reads CASSIGIPYAYEQYF.